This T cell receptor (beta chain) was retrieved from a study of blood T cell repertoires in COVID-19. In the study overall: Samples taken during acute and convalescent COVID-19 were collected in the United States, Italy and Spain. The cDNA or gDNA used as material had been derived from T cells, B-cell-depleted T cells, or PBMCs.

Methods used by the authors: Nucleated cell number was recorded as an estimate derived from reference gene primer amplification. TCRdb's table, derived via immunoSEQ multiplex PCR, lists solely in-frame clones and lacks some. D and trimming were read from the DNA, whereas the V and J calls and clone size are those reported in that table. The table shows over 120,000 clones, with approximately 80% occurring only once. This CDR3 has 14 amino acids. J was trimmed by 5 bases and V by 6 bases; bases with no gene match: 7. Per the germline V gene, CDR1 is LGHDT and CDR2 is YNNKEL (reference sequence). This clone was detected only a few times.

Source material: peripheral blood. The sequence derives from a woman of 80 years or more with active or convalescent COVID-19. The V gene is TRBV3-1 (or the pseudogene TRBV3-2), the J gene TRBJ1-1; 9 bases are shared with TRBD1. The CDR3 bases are TGTGCCAGCAGAATGCCGGGACAGGGAACTGAAGCTTTCTTT. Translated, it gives CASRMPGQGTEAFF.